This passage covers 21 T cell receptor beta chains from one sample sequenced in a study of beta chain features in type 1 diabetes. Expressed TCRB transcripts got sequenced, as all isolated RNA was reverse transcribed. Here immunoSEQ multiplex PCR was the method, and the copy in TCRdb shows in-frame clones only, minus some. The table shows around 430,000 clones, with around 30% occurring only once. The specimen sequenced was naive CD4+ T cells from blood. The source of these receptors is a young man in good health.

V and J are TRBV15 and TRBJ1-1, with 7 bases aligning to TRBD1. CDR3 size: 16 residues. Trimming cost V 0 bases and J 0 bases; bases outside gene matches: 4. Germline values: CDR1 LNHNV, CDR2 YYDKDF (reference sequence). This chain's CDR3 is CATSRDVGQLNTEAFF. CDR3 bases: TGTGCCACCAGCAGAGATGTGGGACAGTTGAACACTGAAGCTTTCTTT.

The gene calls are TRBV30 and TRBJ2-7; 8 nucleotides match TRBD2. The germline gives CDR1 GTSNPN, CDR2 SVGIG (reference sequence). CDR3 length equals 12 residues. The junction had 2 bases not matched to a gene; V was cut back by 5 bases and J by 2 bases. The CDR3 loop reads CAWSTSAYEQYF. DNA of the CDR3: TGTGCCTGGTCGACTAGCGCCTACGAGCAGTACTTC.

Only a few counts were recorded for this clone. V and J are TRBV9 and TRBJ1-1; D perhaps matches TRBD1 (5 bases). Germline V gene lookup returns CDR1 SGDLS and CDR2 YYNGEE. V shed 0 bases and J shed 3 bases, with 15 bases lying between them. The CDR3 length is 16 residues. The CDR3 here is CASSVAPGRLDTEAFF. The DNA for the CDR3 is TGTGCCAGCAGCGTAGCCCCAGGGCGGTTAGACACTGAAGCTTTCTTT. Drawing the rest from reference TRBV9 and TRBJ1-1, the complete variable domain is DSGVTQTPKHLITATGQRVTLRCSPRSGDLSVYWYQQSLDQGLQFLIQYYNGEERAKGNILERFSAQQFPDLHSELNLSSLELGDSALYFCASSVAPGRLDTEAFFGQGTRLTVV.

This clone was found a few times. The rearrangement links TRBV29-1 to TRBJ2-7, with D perhaps assigned TRBD1 or TRBD2 (5 bases each). Germline-derived CDR1 and CDR2 are SQVTM and ANQGSEA. V was shortened by 1 base and J by 5 bases, with 15 bases between the two germline ends. CDR3 length equals 14 residues. As DNA, the CDR3 is TGCAGCGTTGAAGGGACCGGGGCGGTCAACGAGCAGTACTTC. It codes for CSVEGTGAVNEQYF.

The genes are TRBV30 and TRBJ2-5, with D perhaps TRBD2 (6 bases). The end of the DNA fits TRBJ2-7 better, so the J call may be wrong. CDR3 length equals 13 residues. Germline values: CDR1 GTSNPN, CDR2 SVGIG (reference sequence). The CDR3 loop is CAWHRGGLYEQYF. For the CDR3, the DNA is TGTGCCTGGCATAGGGGAGGCCTCTACGAGCAGTACTTC.

The chain combines TRBV5-1 with TRBJ2-3, with a tentative D call TRBD2 (6 bases). CDR1 and CDR2 from the germline V gene are SGHRS and YFSETQ. The CDR3 extends over 14 amino acids. Trimming cost V 6 bases and J 2 bases, with 13 bases left between them. CDR3 sequence reads: CASTPSAFTDTQYF. CDR3 in DNA: TGCGCCAGCACGCCTAGCGCGTTCACAGATACGCAGTATTTT. Filled out from reference TRBV5-1 and TRBJ2-3, the complete variable domain reads KAGVTQTPRYLIKTRGQQVTLSCSPISGHRSVSWYQQTPGQGLQFLFEYFSETQRNKGNFPGRFSGRQFSNSRSEMNVSTLELGDSALYLCASTPSAFTDTQYFGPGTRLTVL.

This clone has more than one count but fewer than ten. The chain links TRBV4-1 to TRBJ2-1; 12 nucleotides line up with TRBD2. The CDR3 has 16 amino acids. The V gene's germline CDR1 is MGHRA and CDR2 YSYEKL. The ends lost 0 bases at V and 8 bases at J; junction bases unmatched: 5. The CDR3 nucleotides are TGCGCCAGCAGCCAAGAGAGGCTAGCGGGAGGGTATGAGCAGTTCTTC. Translation gives CASSQERLAGGYEQFF.

This chain uses TRBV18 with TRBJ1-1; tentatively, D is TRBD1 (6 bases). Germline V gene data show CDR1 as KGHSH and CDR2 as LQKENI. The germline V and J ends were trimmed by 3 bases and 7 bases, with 12 bases remaining between them. The CDR3 loop spans 13 amino acids. The CDR3 region is CASSPAQGYEAFF. CDR3 DNA: TGTGCCAGCTCACCGGCGCAGGGGTATGAAGCTTTCTTT.

V and J are TRBV5-4 and TRBJ2-1; no clear D gene. The CDR3 consists of 14 residues. Germline lookup yields CDR1 SGHNT and CDR2 YYREEE (reference sequence). Trimming left V 2 bases short and J 1 base short, with 7 bases between. The CDR3 DNA sequence: TGTGCCAGCAGCTTAACATTTTCCTACAATGAGCAGTTCTTC. Protein: CASSLTFSYNEQFF.

CDR3 amino acids: CAWSRGPGENIQYF. The CDR3 coding sequence is TGTGCCTGGAGTCGGGGTCCAGGTGAAAACATTCAGTACTTC. V is TRBV30 and J is TRBJ2-4; D possibly corresponds to TRBD2 (5 bases). The CDR3 is 14 residues long. Trimming stripped 2 bases from V and 5 bases from J, with 13 bases between. Germline CDR1 and CDR2: GTSNPN and SVGIG (reference sequence).

The V call is TRBV29-1, the J call TRBJ2-3; 7 positions agree with TRBD2. The germline V gene encodes CDR1 SQVTM and CDR2 ANQGSEA. The trim removed 4 bases at V and 7 bases at J, leaving 8 bases unmatched. The CDR3 covers 13 residues. In nucleotides, the CDR3 is TGCAGCGTTGCGGGCGGGAGCAGCAATACGCAGTATTTT. It specifies CSVAGGSSNTQYF.

This chain uses TRBV5-1 with TRBJ1-1, with a possible D match to TRBD1 (5 bases). The CDR3 totals 16 residues. Trimming removed 3 bases from V and 3 bases from J, with 18 bases in between. Per germline, CDR1 SGHRS and CDR2 YFSETQ. CDR3 coding DNA: TGCGCCAGCAGCTGGACGGGACTCGAGGGCGACACTGAAGCTTTCTTT. Translating gives CASSWTGLEGDTEAFF. Full variable domain (rest looked up from reference TRBV5-1 and TRBJ1-1): KAGVTQTPRYLIKTRGQQVTLSCSPISGHRSVSWYQQTPGQGLQFLFEYFSETQRNKGNFPGRFSGRQFSNSRSEMNVSTLELGDSALYLCASSWTGLEGDTEAFFGQGTRLTVV.

This clone was observed a few times. The identical CDR3 is also encoded by other nucleotide sequences in the sample. The chain recombines TRBV4-3 with TRBJ2-3, with 9 bases that match TRBD1. Germline-derived CDR1 and CDR2 are LGHNA and YSLEER. V dropped 0 bases and J dropped 3; count of bases not matched to a gene: 4. The CDR3 is 16 amino acids. CDR3 protein: CASSQEGTGRTDTQYF. CDR3 nucleotides: TGCGCCAGCAGCCAAGAGGGGACAGGGCGTACAGATACGCAGTATTTT.

This clone was seen only a few times. This chain links TRBV10-3 with TRBJ1-1; no clear D. Germline CDR1 ENHRY, CDR2 SYGVKD. CDR3 length: 14 amino acids. V was cut by 0 bases and J by 4 bases, with 9 bases left in between. The CDR3 spells CAISESILGTEAFF. CDR3 DNA: TGTGCCATCAGTGAGTCGATTCTGGGCACTGAAGCTTTCTTT.

The genes are TRBV7-8 and TRBJ2-7; the match to TRBD2 covers 12 bases. This CDR3 is built from 15 residues. V was clipped by 5 bases and J by 3 bases; unmatched bases: 5. Germline CDR1 reads SGHVS; CDR2 reads FQNEAQ. The DNA for the CDR3 is TGTGCCAGCAGCCTGGGACTAGCGGGCCTCTACGAGCAGTACTTC. Translation gives CASSLGLAGLYEQYF. Supplemented by reference TRBV7-8 and TRBJ2-7, the full variable domain reads GAGVSQSPRYKVAKRGQDVALRCDPISGHVSLFWYQQALGQGPEFLTYFQNEAQLDKSGLPSDRFFAERPEGSVSTLKIQRTQQEDSAVYLCASSLGLAGLYEQYFGPGTRLTVT.

This clone was seen a few times. This same CDR3 is encoded by further DNA sequences in the sample. The chain joins TRBV9 to TRBJ1-4; 11 positions agree with TRBD1. The CDR3 is 14 residues long. J gave up 7 bases and V 3 bases, and 2 bases lay outside the gene matches. Per the germline V gene, CDR1 is SGDLS and CDR2 is YYNGEE. For the CDR3, the DNA is TGTGCCAGCAGCGGGACAGGGGGCGGTGAAAAACTGTTTTTT. It encodes CASSGTGGGEKLFF.

In its sample, this clone was seen a few times. The final CDR3 position lacks the conserved phenylalanine or tryptophan, pointing to a likely read error. No DNA is shown, since the ends of the CDR3 on it are uncertain; the CDR3 is the one TCRdb lists. The chain has TRBV18 and TRBJ2-7; the table's D call of TRBD2 was not tested on the DNA. Germline V gene data show CDR1 as KGHSH and CDR2 as LQKENI. The CDR3 adds up to 12 amino acids, both ends counted. The CDR3 here is CASSPPTSGMEL.

This clone turned up a few times. The chain's CDR3 is CAWSLNRDEQFF. The DNA of the CDR3 is TGTGCCTGGAGTCTCAACAGGGATGAGCAGTTCTTC. This sequence joins TRBV30 and TRBJ2-1; tentative D call: TRBD1 (6 bases). Looked up from germline, CDR1 is GTSNPN and CDR2 is SVGIG (reference sequence). The CDR3 runs to 12 residues. V was shortened by 2 bases and J by 8 bases, with 10 bases between the two germline ends.

V gene TRBV14 combines with J gene TRBJ2-1; 10 nucleotides line up with TRBD2. Germline V lookup: CDR1 SGHDN, CDR2 FVKESK. The CDR3 covers 16 residues. V gave up 0 bases and J gave up 9 bases; unmatched junction bases: 8. The CDR3 region is CASSQDTLAGDIEQFF. In DNA, the CDR3 is TGTGCCAGCAGCCAAGATACCCTAGCGGGAGACATTGAGCAGTTCTTC.

This clone appeared a few times. This chain connects TRBV9 to TRBJ2-6; no definite D call. The germline V gene has CDR1 SGDLS and CDR2 YYNGEE. The CDR3 loop spans 18 amino acids. Trimming shortened V by 4 bases and J by 1 base, and 18 bases separated the two germline ends. In DNA form, the CDR3 reads TGTGCCAGCAGCCGTCAGGCAGGCCAATTTTCTGGGGCCAACGTCCTGACTTTC. This codes for CASSRQAGQFSGANVLTF.

In this sample, this clone turned up a few times. Other nucleotide sequences from this sample produce the same CDR3. The rearrangement uses TRBV30 and TRBJ1-2, with D maybe TRBD1 (6 bases). Germline assignment: CDR1 GTSNPN and CDR2 SVGIG (reference sequence). The CDR3 covers 13 residues. Trimming took off 3 bases at V and 4 bases at J, with 12 bases between the two ends. CDR3 loop: CAWSRGPSYGYTF. In DNA, the CDR3 is TGTGCCTGGAGCAGGGGCCCGAGCTATGGCTACACCTTC.